This is a list of T cell receptor beta chains from one sample in a study of persistence of HIV-infected CD4 T cells. Antigen specificity for these receptors is unknown. Sequenced by immunoSEQ multiplex PCR; TCRdb stores in-frame clones only, minus some. The repertoire holds fewer than 15,000 clones, with 66% as singletons. Specimen: CD4+ T cells sorted from PBMCs after approximately 19-hour stimulation, collected from a patient who received antiretroviral therapy. The receptors stem from an adult man with HIV who was CMV-seropositive. The CDR3 runs from the conserved cysteine through the conserved F or W. A D gene is named only where the DNA matches it firmly. Expanded clones are given a class, and other clones once, few, many or no size at all.

>TRBJ1-4|TRBD1|few|TRBV4-1
TGCGCCAGCAGCCAAGATCCCTTCCGGGACAGGGTTCGGGGAACTAATGAAAAACTGTTTTTT
CASSQDPFRDRVRGTNEKLFF
>TRBJ1-2|TRBD1|NA|TRBV5-6
TGTGCCAGCAGCTTCGGGACAGGGGATGGCTACACCTTC
CASSFGTGDGYTF
>TRBJ2-7|TRBD1|NA|TRBV6-2/TRBV6-3
TGTGCCAGCAGCAAGGACAGGGGCCAAATAGTATACGAGCAGTACTTC
CASSKDRGQIVYEQYF
>TRBJ1-1|TRBD1|few|TRBV6-5
TGTGCCAGCAGTTACTCCCGCCGGGACAGCAAAGCTTTCTTT
CASSYSRRDSKAFF
>TRBJ1-5|NA|once|TRBV9
TGTGCCAGCAGCGTAGGTGGCAATTTCAATCAGCCCCAGCATTTT
CASSVGGNFNQPQHF
>TRBJ2-7|TRBD2|NA|TRBV7-9
TGTGCCAGCAGCTTAGGGGGCTGGACTAGCGGGCGACCCTACGAGCAGTACTTC
CASSLGGWTSGRPYEQYF
>TRBJ2-1|NA|NA|TRBV20-1
TGCAGTCATGTTCGGAATGAGCAGTTCTTC
CSHVRNEQFF
>TRBJ2-7|TRBD2|NA|TRBV7-2
TGTGCCAGCAAAAGCGGGAGGGAGCAGTACTTC
CASKSGREQYF
>TRBJ1-5|NA|NA|TRBV5-6
TGTGCCAGCAGCTTGGCCGATCAGCCCCAGCATTTT
CASSLADQPQHF
>TRBJ2-3|TRBD2|NA|TRBV2
TGTGCCAGCAGGCCTAGCGGGGGGAAGGTCGGTACGCAGTATTTT
CASRPSGGKVGTQYF